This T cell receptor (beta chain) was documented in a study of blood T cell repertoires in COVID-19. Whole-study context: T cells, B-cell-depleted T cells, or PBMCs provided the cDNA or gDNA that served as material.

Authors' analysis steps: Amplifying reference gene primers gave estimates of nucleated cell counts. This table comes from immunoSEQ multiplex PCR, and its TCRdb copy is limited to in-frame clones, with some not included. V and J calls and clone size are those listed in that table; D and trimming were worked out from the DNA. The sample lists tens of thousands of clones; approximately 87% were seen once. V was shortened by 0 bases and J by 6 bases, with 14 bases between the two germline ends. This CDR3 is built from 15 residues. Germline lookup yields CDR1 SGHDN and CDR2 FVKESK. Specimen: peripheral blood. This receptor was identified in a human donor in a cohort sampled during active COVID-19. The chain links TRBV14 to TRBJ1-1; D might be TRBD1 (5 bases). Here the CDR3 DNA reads TGTGCCAGCAGCCAAGATGTCGGGGGTATGGCTGAAGCTTTCTTT. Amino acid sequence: CASSQDVGGMAEAFF.